This T cell receptor (beta chain) was sequenced for a study of graft-versus-host responses after intestinal transplantation. Study at large: Recipients received multivisceral, liver-intestinal, or isolated intestinal transplants. Recipients across the board were started on anti-thymocyte globulin induction, then kept on tacrolimus and steroids for approximately three years. General study findings and limits: Graft-donor T cell macrochimerism in patients accompanied high graft-versus-host to host-versus-graft clonal ratios in allografts. GvH clonotypes were identified within recipient marrow, with a subset emerging first in ileum or blood.

Details on this clone: The antigen is unknown.

CDR3 length equals 14 residues. Germline V gene lookup returns CDR1 KGHSH and CDR2 LQKENI. The J segment lost 4 bases and the V segment lost 3 bases, leaving 0 bases of the junction unmatched. Assay: immunoSEQ multiplex PCR; the TCRdb copy retains only in-frame clones and omits some. The sample has 140,000 or so clones; roughly 91% are singletons. This clonotype originated in a human donor who received an intestinal transplant. The rearrangement links TRBV18 to TRBJ2-1; TRBD2 aligns across 10 bases. The sequences come from unstimulated CD4+ T cells sorted from spleen or lymph node cells, collected before intestinal transplant. CDR3 bases: TGTGCCAGCTCACCGACTAGCGGGTACAATGAGCAGTTCTTC. It yields the protein CASSPTSGYNEQFF.